This note documents a single TCR beta chain sequence. Its recognized antigen is unknown. This sample was taken from a study of monozygotic twins with inflammatory bowel disease (dated by TCRdb to about 2019). Turning to the overall study: The complete study included 28 monozygotic twin pairs: 19 IBD-discordant Danish pairs and nine German pairs, of which four were IBD-concordant and five were IBD-discordant. Each individual had, on average, about 151 000 unique TCRalpha sequences and 181 000 unique TCRbeta sequences available for analysis. Within discordant pairs, disease-associated traits were sought mainly by comparing IBD patients with their genetically identical healthy co-twins.

The library came from 5' RACE. Preparation of each TCR library used approximately 4,000 ng of total RNA. For each sample, cDNA was synthesized in eight separate reactions using SMARTScribe reverse transcriptase. During cDNA synthesis, template switching introduced unique molecular identifiers that contained a 6-nucleotide sample barcode. TCRalpha and TCRbeta cDNA was amplified by two nested PCRs of 16 and 9 cycles, with bead purification after each PCR. Before amplification, the cDNA was both treated with uracil DNA-glycosylase and purified with the QIAquick PCR purification kit. The second PCR was the step at which Illumina TruSeq-compatible adapters and sample-specific barcodes were added. Library quality and concentration were assessed using TapeStation and Qubit, and approximately 5 ng of each library was pooled. Pooled libraries were sequenced on an Illumina HiSeq2500 single-index Rapid Run with 2 x 100 bp reads and custom sequencing primers. Per the source publication's procedure: MiGEC version 1.2.6 was used for UMI-based consensus assembly, which corrected PCR and sequencing errors. V(D)J alignment, clonotype assembly and CDR3 extraction were performed with MiXCR version 2.1.1. Normalisation of gene usage, clonotype sharing and MAIT/NKT TCR abundance was achieved by analysing the top 1000, 10 000 and 20 000 clonotypes per sample. After downsampling to 27 000 UMIs, diversity was calculated as the inverse Simpson index using the vegan R package. Paired Mann-Whitney U tests were applied to discordant twin pairs, and Benjamini-Hochberg correction was used for multiple testing. The reads, reprocessed by TCRdb, yield one row per CDR3 protein sequence and no DNA. For this entry, the V and J calls and clone size follow TCRdb and not the study's own pipeline. In this sample's table one finds about 440,000 distinct CDR3 sequences. The top ten clonotypes cover 2.4% of the sample.

From each donor, an approximately 2.5 ml peripheral blood sample was collected into PAXgene tubes and kept at -80 degrees C. Total RNA was isolated from whole blood with the PAXgene blood miRNA kit on an automated QIAcube, without T cell sorting. Deep TCRalpha and TCRbeta repertoire profiling with unique molecular barcoding was performed on peripheral blood of monozygotic twin pairs concordant or discordant for inflammatory bowel disease. Smoking habits were recorded for all twin pairs, and each individual was classified as a current, former or never smoker. The paper's findings and limits, for the study overall: The results gave no support for a single strong signal or clonotype linked to IBD. Repertoire similarity did not differ between concordant and discordant twins, possibly due to limited statistical power. Differing immunosuppressive treatments among patients may have added background noise and inter-individual variability to the repertoires. Compared with healthy twins, IBD patients had fewer clonotypes in common with other individuals, a difference most pronounced in patients showing signs of disease activity. Different T cell subtypes could not be distinguished in the analysis. A decrease in TCRbeta repertoire diversity, as measured by inverse Simpson index, was observed in IBD patients compared with their healthy co-twins.

CDR3 length: 16 amino acids, cysteine to phenylalanine. No DNA sequence is on record. This chain is built from TRBV12-3 or TRBV12-4 and TRBJ2-5; TCRdb's D call, TRBD2, is unchecked because there is no DNA. Sequenced material: blood. This TCR was recovered from a human donor with ulcerative colitis or Crohn's disease, or a healthy co-twin of an affected twin (not recorded which). The CDR3 amino acid sequence is: CASSVTILAGTAAQYF.